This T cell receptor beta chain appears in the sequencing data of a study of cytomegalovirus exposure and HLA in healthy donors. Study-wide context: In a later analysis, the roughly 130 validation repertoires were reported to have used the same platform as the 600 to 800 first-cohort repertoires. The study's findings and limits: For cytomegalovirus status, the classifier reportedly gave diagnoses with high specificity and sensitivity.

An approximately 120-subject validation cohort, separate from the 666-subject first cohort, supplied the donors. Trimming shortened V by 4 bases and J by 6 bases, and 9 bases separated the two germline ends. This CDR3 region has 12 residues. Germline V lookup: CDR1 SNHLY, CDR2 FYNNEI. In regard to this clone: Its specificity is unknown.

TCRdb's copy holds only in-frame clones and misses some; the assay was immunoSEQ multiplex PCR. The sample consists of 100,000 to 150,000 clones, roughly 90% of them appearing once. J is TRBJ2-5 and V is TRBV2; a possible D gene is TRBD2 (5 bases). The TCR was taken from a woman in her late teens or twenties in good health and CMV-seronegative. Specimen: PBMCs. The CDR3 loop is CASSVSAKTQYF. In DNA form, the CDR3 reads TGTGCCAGCAGTGTTAGCGCCAAGACCCAGTACTTC. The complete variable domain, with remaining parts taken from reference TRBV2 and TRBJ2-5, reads EPEVTQTPSHQVTQMGQEVILRCVPISNHLYFYWYRQILGQKVEFLVSFYNNEISEKSEIFDDQFSVERPDGSNFTLKIRSTKLEDSAMYFCASSVSAKTQYFGPGTRLLVL.